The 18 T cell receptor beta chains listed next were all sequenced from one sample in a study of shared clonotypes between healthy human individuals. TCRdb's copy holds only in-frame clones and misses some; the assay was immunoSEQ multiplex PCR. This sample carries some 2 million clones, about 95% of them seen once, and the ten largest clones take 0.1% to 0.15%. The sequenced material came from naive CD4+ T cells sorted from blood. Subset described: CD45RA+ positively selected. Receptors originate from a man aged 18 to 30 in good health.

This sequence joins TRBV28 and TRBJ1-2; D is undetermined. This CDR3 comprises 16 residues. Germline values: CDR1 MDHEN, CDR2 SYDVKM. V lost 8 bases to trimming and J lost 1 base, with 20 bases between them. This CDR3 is CASGFKGRKYNYGYTF. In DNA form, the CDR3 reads TGTGCCAGCGGGTTCAAGGGCAGGAAATATAACTATGGCTACACCTTC.

The DNA for the CDR3 is TGTGCCAGCAGCCCCCGGGTAGCGGGGGACAATGAGCAGTTCTTC. It is translated as CASSPRVAGDNEQFF. The chain combines TRBV11-2 with TRBJ2-1; TRBD2 agrees at 9 bases. Germline V CDR1 and CDR2: SGHAT, FQNNGV. This CDR3 is 15 amino acids long. V lost 5 bases to trimming and J lost 5 bases; unmatched junction nucleotides: 7.

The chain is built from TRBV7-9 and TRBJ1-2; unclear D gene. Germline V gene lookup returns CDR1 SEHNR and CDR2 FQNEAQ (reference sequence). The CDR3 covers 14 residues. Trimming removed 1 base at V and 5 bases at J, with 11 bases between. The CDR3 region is CASSLEDGSYGYTF. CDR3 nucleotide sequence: TGTGCCAGCAGCTTAGAAGACGGCTCATATGGCTACACCTTC.

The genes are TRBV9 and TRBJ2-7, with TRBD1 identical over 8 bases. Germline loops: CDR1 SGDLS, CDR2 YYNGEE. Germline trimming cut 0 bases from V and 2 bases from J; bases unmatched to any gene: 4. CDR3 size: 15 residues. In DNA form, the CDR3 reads TGTGCCAGCAGCGTAGGGACAGGGAGAACCTACGAGCAGTACTTC. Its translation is CASSVGTGRTYEQYF.

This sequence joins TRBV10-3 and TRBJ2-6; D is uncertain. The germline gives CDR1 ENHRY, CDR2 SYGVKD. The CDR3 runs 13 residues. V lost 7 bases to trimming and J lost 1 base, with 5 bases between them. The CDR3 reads CAITRSGANVLTF. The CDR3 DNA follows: TGTGCCATCACACGGTCTGGGGCCAACGTCCTGACTTTC.

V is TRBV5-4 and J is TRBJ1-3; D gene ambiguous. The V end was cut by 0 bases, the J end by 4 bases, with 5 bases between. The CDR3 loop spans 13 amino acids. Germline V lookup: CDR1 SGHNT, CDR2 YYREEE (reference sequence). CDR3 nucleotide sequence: TGTGCCAGCAGCTTGGTAGACGGAAACACCATATATTTT. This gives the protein CASSLVDGNTIYF.

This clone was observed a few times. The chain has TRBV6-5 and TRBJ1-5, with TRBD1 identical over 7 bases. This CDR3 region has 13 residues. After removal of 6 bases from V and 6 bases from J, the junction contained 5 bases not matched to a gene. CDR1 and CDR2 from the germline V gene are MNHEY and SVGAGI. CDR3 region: CASRQQGFQPQHF. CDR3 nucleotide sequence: TGTGCCAGCAGACAACAGGGGTTTCAGCCCCAGCATTTT.

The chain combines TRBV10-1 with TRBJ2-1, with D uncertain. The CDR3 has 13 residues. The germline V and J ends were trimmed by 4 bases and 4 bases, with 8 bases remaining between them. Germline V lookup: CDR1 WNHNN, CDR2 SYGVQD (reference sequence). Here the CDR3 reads CASSAYTYNEQFF. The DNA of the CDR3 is TGCGCCAGCAGTGCCTACACTTACAATGAGCAGTTCTTC.

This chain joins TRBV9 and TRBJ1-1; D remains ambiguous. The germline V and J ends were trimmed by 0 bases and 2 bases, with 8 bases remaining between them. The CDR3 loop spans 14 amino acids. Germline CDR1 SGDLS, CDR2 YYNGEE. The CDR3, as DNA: TGTGCCAGCAGCGTAGAGGAGGGCAACACTGAAGCTTTCTTT. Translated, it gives CASSVEEGNTEAFF.

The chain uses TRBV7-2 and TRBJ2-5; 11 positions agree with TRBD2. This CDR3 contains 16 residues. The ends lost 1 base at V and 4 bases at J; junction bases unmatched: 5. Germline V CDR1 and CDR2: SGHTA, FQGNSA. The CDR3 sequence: CASSLGLAGQSETQYF. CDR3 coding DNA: TGTGCCAGCAGCTTAGGACTAGCGGGGCAATCAGAGACCCAGTACTTC.

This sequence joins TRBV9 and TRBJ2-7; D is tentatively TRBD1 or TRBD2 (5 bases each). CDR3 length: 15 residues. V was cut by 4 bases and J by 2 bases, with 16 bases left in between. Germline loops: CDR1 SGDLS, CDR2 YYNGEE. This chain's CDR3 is CASSTAGTATYEQYF. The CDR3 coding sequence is TGTGCCAGCAGCACCGCCGGGACGGCCACCTACGAGCAGTACTTC.

The DNA for the CDR3 is TGTGCCAGCAGTTCAGGGGGTACCGGGGAGCTGTTTTTT. Protein product: CASSSGGTGELFF. The rearrangement links TRBV6-1 to TRBJ2-2, with 7 bases that match TRBD1. Trimming cost V 5 bases and J 5 bases; bases outside gene matches: 2. CDR1 and CDR2 (germline): MNHNS, SASEGT. The CDR3 spans 13 residues.

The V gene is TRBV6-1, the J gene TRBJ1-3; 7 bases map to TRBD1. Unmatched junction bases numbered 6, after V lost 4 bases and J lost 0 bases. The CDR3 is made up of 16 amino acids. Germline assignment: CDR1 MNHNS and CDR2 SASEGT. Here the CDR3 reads CASSGRDRGSGNTIYF. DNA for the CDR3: TGTGCCAGCAGTGGCCGGGACAGAGGCTCTGGAAACACCATATATTTT.

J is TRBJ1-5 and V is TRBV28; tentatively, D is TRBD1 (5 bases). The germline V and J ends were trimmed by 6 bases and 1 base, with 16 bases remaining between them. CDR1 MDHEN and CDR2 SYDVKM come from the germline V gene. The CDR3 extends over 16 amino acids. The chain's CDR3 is CASRGVGVRSNQPQHF. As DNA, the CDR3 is TGTGCCAGCAGGGGGGTCGGGGTCCGAAGCAATCAGCCCCAGCATTTT.

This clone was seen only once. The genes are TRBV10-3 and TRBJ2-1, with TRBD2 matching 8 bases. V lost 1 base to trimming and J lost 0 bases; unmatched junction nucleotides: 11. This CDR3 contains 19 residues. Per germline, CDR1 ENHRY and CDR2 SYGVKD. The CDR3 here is CAISELGRTSGLSYNEQFF. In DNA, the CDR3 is TGTGCCATCAGTGAGTTGGGCCGCACTAGCGGCCTCTCCTACAATGAGCAGTTCTTC.

The CDR3 loop reads CASSMITNGNQPQHF. CDR3 nucleotide sequence: TGTGCCAGTAGTATGATCACCAATGGAAATCAGCCCCAGCATTTT. The chain employs TRBV19 and TRBJ1-5; D gene ambiguous. The CDR3 is 15 amino acids. Germline CDR1 is LNHDA and CDR2 is SQIVND (reference sequence). V lost 3 bases, J lost 4 bases, and 13 bases lay in between.

The CDR3 sequence: CASSRTAETQYF. The CDR3 DNA reads as TGTGCCAGCAGCCGGACAGCTGAGACCCAGTACTTC. The chain employs TRBV7-2 and TRBJ2-5; perhaps TRBD1 as D (6 bases). Germline V gene lookup returns CDR1 SGHTA and CDR2 FQGNSA. The CDR3 is 12 residues long. V lost 5 bases, J lost 5 bases, and 9 bases lay in between.

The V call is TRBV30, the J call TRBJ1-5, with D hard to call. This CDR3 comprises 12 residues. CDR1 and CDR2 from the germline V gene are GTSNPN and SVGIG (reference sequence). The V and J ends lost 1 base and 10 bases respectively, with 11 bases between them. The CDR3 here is CAWSGFMGPQHF. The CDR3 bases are TGTGCCTGGAGTGGGTTTATGGGTCCCCAGCATTTT.